This T cell receptor (beta chain) was recovered during a study of blood T cells in healthy people across ages (dated by TCRdb to between 2014 and 2017). Describing the broader study: In model experiments, template switching captured about one uniquely barcoded TCR beta cDNA molecule for every two T cells. To avoid experimental bias, donors of different ages were spread randomly across the sequencing lanes. Using deep sequencing normalized with unique cDNA molecular identifiers, the study measured how TCR beta repertoire diversity changes with age. The donors were split into four age groups: young (average around 15 years), middle-aged (39), aged (over 55) and long-lived (roughly 88). The study analyzed two additional independent replicas of 1 million unique cDNA reads from the same blood draw for two donors, one aged 18 to 30 and one aged 80 or older. The full study reports these points: The CMV infection status of donors was not known, potentially confounding age-related changes in expanded clonotypes. As age increased, observed TCR beta diversity per million T cells dropped in a roughly linear way, and a significant reduction was already evident by age 40. Bulk unsorted PBMC profiling prevented conclusive comparison of naive and antigen-experienced compartments. Estimates of total diversity based on one million sequenced T cells were considered lower bounds and underestimates. Compared with the aged group, the long-lived group had more naive CD4+ T cells, fewer expanded clones and increased TCR diversity, suggesting age selection. Observed TCR beta diversity correlated strongly with the percentage of naive T cells measured by flow cytometry.

Regarding this clonotype: What antigen it recognizes has not been identified. No much larger clone exists at a distance of one base, and base qualities are not known.

Library creation used 5' RACE. The second PCR ran for about 6 to 11 cycles and used a J-beta primer mix along with a sample-barcoded 5' primer. A template-switch 5' adaptor carrying 12 random nucleotides introduced a unique molecular identifier onto each TCR beta cDNA molecule. Each sample yielded at least 3 million CDR3-containing paired-end reads. First-strand cDNA was synthesized from all RNA with the Mint cDNA synthesis kit, primed by a TRBC-specific oligonucleotide. After uracil-DNA glycosylase treatment, a first 18-cycle PCR used universal primers M1SS and BC2_uni_R on all cDNA. Per the source publication's procedure: For normalization, 1 million high-quality reads were randomly selected from each sample, with every read carrying a distinct molecular identifier. Instead of being binned into consensus sequences, reads with shared molecular identifiers were discarded. MiTCR, set to a Q25 quality threshold and the strictest error-elimination algorithm, was used for CDR3 identification, clonotype clustering and error correction. A nonparametric unseen species model with Euler transformation was used to estimate a lower bound on total TCR beta diversity. TCRdb reanalyzed the raw reads on its own, using fastp at Q25 for trimming and MiXCR for clone calling, and kept in-frame beta chains. Rows merge per CDR3 protein into single entries with the most common DNA and genes. The V and J calls reflect TCRdb's pipeline rather than the authors' work. The sample yields 1,800,000 or so distinct CDR3 sequences; roughly 43% were counted once. The top ten hold 20% to 25% of the sample.

Donors were under 40 systemically healthy Caucasian individuals from Russia aged roughly 6 to 90 years. Ten milliliters of peripheral blood were drawn from each donor into EDTA-treated Vacutainer tubes. Ficoll-Paque density-gradient centrifugation was used to isolate PBMCs, with at least 6.5 million per sample. Total RNA, at least 6 micrograms per sample, was extracted from PBMCs with Trizol reagent. For every donor, flow cytometry on a PBMC aliquot measured the percentage of naive CD45RAhigh/CD27high T cells. Trimming removed 2 bases from V and 8 bases from J; the gene matches leave 7 bases unexplained. CDR1 LGHNA and CDR2 YSLEER were looked up in the germline V gene. Spanning cysteine to phenylalanine, the CDR3 consists of 15 amino acids. Just the 45-base CDR3 DNA is kept, in frame starting at base 1.

Sequenced material: blood. The origin of this receptor is a human donor in good health. The receptor chain draws on TRBV4-3 and TRBJ2-1; the junction holds 9 bases that match TRBD2. Read as DNA, the sequence is TGCGCCAGCAGCCAAACGAGCGGGGGGCCGTATGAGCAGTTCTTC. This sequence encodes CASSQTSGGPYEQFF.